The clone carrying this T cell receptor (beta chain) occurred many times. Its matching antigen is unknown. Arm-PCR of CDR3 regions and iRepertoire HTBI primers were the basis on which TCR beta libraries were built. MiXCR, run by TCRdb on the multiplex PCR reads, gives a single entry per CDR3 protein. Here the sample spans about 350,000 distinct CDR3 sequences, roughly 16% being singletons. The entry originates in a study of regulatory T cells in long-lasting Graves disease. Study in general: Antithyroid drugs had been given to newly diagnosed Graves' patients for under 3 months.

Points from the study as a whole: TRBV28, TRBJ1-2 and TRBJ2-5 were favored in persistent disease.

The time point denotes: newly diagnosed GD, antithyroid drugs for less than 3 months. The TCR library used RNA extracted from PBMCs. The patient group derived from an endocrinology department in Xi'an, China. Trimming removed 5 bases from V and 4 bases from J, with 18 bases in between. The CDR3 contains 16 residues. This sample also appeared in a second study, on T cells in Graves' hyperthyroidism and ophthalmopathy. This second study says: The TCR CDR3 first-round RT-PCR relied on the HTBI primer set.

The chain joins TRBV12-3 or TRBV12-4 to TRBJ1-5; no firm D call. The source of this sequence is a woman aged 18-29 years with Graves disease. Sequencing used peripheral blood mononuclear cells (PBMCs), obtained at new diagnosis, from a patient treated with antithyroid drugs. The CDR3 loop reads CASSAEWGRGNQPQHF. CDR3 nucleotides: TGTGCCAGCAGTGCAGAGTGGGGTAGAGGGAATCAGCCCCAGCATTTT.